Listed below are T cell receptor beta chains from one sample, sequenced in a study of T cell clones after liver transplantation. TCRdb keeps only in-frame clones here, not all; method: immunoSEQ multiplex PCR. The sample lists around 100,000 clones, about 88% occurring once. This material consisted of CD4+ T cells from blood, taken around 50 months after liver transplant. Receptors were obtained from a human patient who received a liver transplant. The graft donor may have contributed some T cells. The CDR3 runs from the conserved cysteine through the conserved F or W. The D gene is left open where the match is weak. Clone size, where shown, is once, few, many, or a class for clones that have expanded.

cdr3_nt	cdr3_aa	d_call	j_call	v_call	clone_size
TGTGCCAGCAGCATACCGGGACGGACCTCCTACGAGCAGTACTTC	CASSIPGRTSYEQYF	-	TRBJ2-7	TRBV7-2	-
TGTGCCAGCAGCCCCCAGGGGGCCTGGGGAACGTTCTTC	CASSPQGAWGTFF	TRBD1	TRBJ2-1	TRBV25-1	once
TGTGCCAGTAGGGTCGACTATGGCTACACCTTC	CASRVDYGYTF	-	TRBJ1-2	TRBV19	-
TGCGCCAGCAGCCAAGGCGAAGACCGGGGAGGATACGAGCAGTACTTC	CASSQGEDRGGYEQYF	-	TRBJ2-7	TRBV4-1	-
TGTGCCAGCAGTTTAGGGCCTCTGGGTAGCGGGACCTACAATGAGCAGTTCTTC	CASSLGPLGSGTYNEQFF	TRBD2	TRBJ2-1	TRBV27	-
TGCGCCAGCAGCCTTCGGACAGAAAACTACGAGCAGTACTTC	CASSLRTENYEQYF	-	TRBJ2-7	TRBV5-1	-
TGTGCCTGGATCCCGACAGGGGGCACAGATACGCAGTATTTT	CAWIPTGGTDTQYF	TRBD1	TRBJ2-3	TRBV30	-
TGTGCCAGCAGCCCGACCCGGACAGGGGCGAACACCGGGGAGCTGTTTTTT	CASSPTRTGANTGELFF	TRBD1	TRBJ2-2	TRBV7-2	-
TGTGCCAGCACCATGGGGGGAGGCTACGAGCAGTACTTC	CASTMGGGYEQYF	-	TRBJ2-7	TRBV28	-
TGCGCCAGCAGCTTTGCCGGAACAAACCAAGAGACCCAGTACTTC	CASSFAGTNQETQYF	-	TRBJ2-5	TRBV5-1	-
TGCAGCGACAGGGCTAGCGGGAGGCACACCGGGGAGCTGTTTTTT	CSDRASGRHTGELFF	TRBD2	TRBJ2-2	TRBV29-1	-
TGTGCCAGCAGTGAAGATAGACAGCCAGATACGCAGTATTTT	CASSEDRQPDTQYF	-	TRBJ2-3	TRBV2	once
TGTGCCAGTAGGTCAGTCCCCGGGGAGCTGTTTTTT	CASRSVPGELFF	-	TRBJ2-2	TRBV19	medium-sized
TGTGCCAGCAGAACTAGCGGGGGGGCCTGGGACGAGCAGTACTTC	CASRTSGGAWDEQYF	TRBD2	TRBJ2-7	TRBV2	-
TGCGCCAGCAGCTTGACAGGGGTTAACTATGGCTACACCTTC	CASSLTGVNYGYTF	TRBD1	TRBJ1-2	TRBV5-1	-
TGTGCCAGCAGTTACGTAAGGACGGCGAACACTGAAGCTTTCTTT	CASSYVRTANTEAFF	-	TRBJ1-1	TRBV6-5	-
TGTGCCACCACCGGGACACTTGCAACTAATGAAAAACTGTTTTTT	CATTGTLATNEKLFF	-	TRBJ1-4	TRBV15	-
TGTGCCACCAGCAGAGTGATTTCGGGAAACACTGAAGCTTTCTTT	CATSRVISGNTEAFF	-	TRBJ1-1	TRBV15	-
TGTGCCAGCAGCCGTATCCATGAGGAGACCCAGTACTTC	CASSRIHEETQYF	-	TRBJ2-5	TRBV11-3	-
TGCGCCAGCAGCGGGGGACTAGCGGGGGCGACCTACGAGCAGTACTTC	CASSGGLAGATYEQYF	TRBD2	TRBJ2-7	TRBV5-1	-
TGCAGCGTTGAAGATCGTCAACGGGGTGCCGAGCAGTACTTC	CSVEDRQRGAEQYF	-	TRBJ2-7	TRBV29-1	-
TGTGCCAGCTCCCTAAAGGGGACGGGCGGGGAGCAGTTCTTC	CASSLKGTGGEQFF	-	TRBJ2-1	TRBV18	-
TGTGCCAGCAGTTACGGGGGAAACTACGAGCAGTACTTC	CASSYGGNYEQYF	-	TRBJ2-7	TRBV6-6	-
TGTGCCAGCAGTTTAACCCGCCCCCAGGTCGGCGAGCAGTACTTC	CASSLTRPQVGEQYF	-	TRBJ2-7	TRBV28	-
TGCGCCAGCAACGGACAGGGAAATCACTATGGCTACACCTTC	CASNGQGNHYGYTF	TRBD1	TRBJ1-2	TRBV5-1	-
TGCGCCAGCAGGTTGAGGGGGGGAGAGACCCAGTACTTC	CASRLRGGETQYF	-	TRBJ2-5	TRBV5-1	-
TGTGCCAGCAGCCCTACAGGGCTGGGTGAAAAACTGTTTTTT	CASSPTGLGEKLFF	-	TRBJ1-4	TRBV7-3	-
TGTGCCAGCAGCCACAGGGGAACCACTGAAGCTTTCTTT	CASSHRGTTEAFF	TRBD1	TRBJ1-1	TRBV7-3	-
TGTGCCAGCAGTTTATACCCATCGATTAAACAGGAAGATGGCTACACCTTC	CASSLYPSIKQEDGYTF	-	TRBJ1-2	TRBV28	-
TGTGCCAGTAGACCTAGCGGGACCTACCAAGAGACCCAGTACTTC	CASRPSGTYQETQYF	TRBD2	TRBJ2-5	TRBV19	few
TGTGCCAGCAGCTTAGTTCAGGTGGGGGGTTCACCCCTCCACTTT	CASSLVQVGGSPLHF	-	TRBJ1-6	TRBV7-2	-
TGTGCCAGCTCACCATCTGCGGGACGGAGCACAGATACGCAGTATTTT	CASSPSAGRSTDTQYF	-	TRBJ2-3	TRBV18	-
TGTGCCAGCAGCACAAAGACGGTGAACACTGAAGCTTTCTTT	CASSTKTVNTEAFF	-	TRBJ1-1	TRBV21-1	-
TGTGCCAGCAGTTACACTGGACAGGGGAGCGGCTATGGCTACACCTTC	CASSYTGQGSGYGYTF	TRBD1	TRBJ1-2	TRBV6-5	-
TGTGCCAGCAGCAAAGAGAGGATGAACACTGAGGCTTTCTTT	CASSKERMNTEAFF	-	TRBJ1-1	TRBV21-1	-
TGTGCCAGCAGCTCCAGAAGACAGGGACAAGAGACCCAGTACTTC	CASSSRRQGQETQYF	TRBD1	TRBJ2-5	TRBV7-2	-
TGTGCCAGCACACGGCAGGTCTCCTACGAGCAGTACTTC	CASTRQVSYEQYF	-	TRBJ2-7	TRBV2	-
TGTGCCAGCAGCTTATCCCAGCACAGGGCCCACGAGCAGTACTTC	CASSLSQHRAHEQYF	-	TRBJ2-7	TRBV5-4	-
TGTGCCAGCAGCTTAGCCTTGACTGGCAACACCGGGGAGCTGTTTTTT	CASSLALTGNTGELFF	-	TRBJ2-2	TRBV7-2	-
TGTGCCAGCAGCGAGAGCACAGATACGCAGTATTTT	CASSESTDTQYF	-	TRBJ2-3	TRBV6-5	once
TGTGCCAGCAGAGCACCAGGGACCACTGAAGCTTTCTTT	CASRAPGTTEAFF	-	TRBJ1-1	TRBV6-5	-
TGTGCCAGCACCCACGGGCGAAACTATGGCTACACCTTC	CASTHGRNYGYTF	-	TRBJ1-2	TRBV2	few
TGTGCCAGCAACCCCAGGGGATCTGGAAACACCATATATTTT	CASNPRGSGNTIYF	-	TRBJ1-3	TRBV6-1	-
TGTGCCAGCAGCTTAGCGGGGACAGGGGGCTCCTACGAGCAGTACTTC	CASSLAGTGGSYEQYF	TRBD1	TRBJ2-7	TRBV7-9	once
TGCGCCAGCAGTCAACCCGTAGGTCCCCTCGACACCGGGGAGCTGTTTTTT	CASSQPVGPLDTGELFF	-	TRBJ2-2	TRBV23-1	-
TGTGCCAGCAGCTTTCCCTTTGCGGGGATTAACACTGAAGCTTTCTTT	CASSFPFAGINTEAFF	-	TRBJ1-1	TRBV7-2	-
TGTGCCAGCAGCTCCCCGACTAGCGGGAGCTACGAGCAGTACTTC	CASSSPTSGSYEQYF	TRBD2	TRBJ2-7	TRBV7-9	-
TGTGCCAGCAGCCAATTGACAGGCCTATTTGAAGCTTTCTTT	CASSQLTGLFEAFF	-	TRBJ1-1	TRBV4-2	-
TGTGCCACCCGGTGGGGGGGCGGCTATGGCTACACCTTC	CATRWGGGYGYTF	-	TRBJ1-2	TRBV28	-
TGTGCCAGCAGCCAAAGGACAGGGGGCAGAGATACGCAGTATTTT	CASSQRTGGRDTQYF	TRBD1	TRBJ2-3	TRBV7-3	-
TGTGCCACTCGGTACCAGGCCCAGGGGGCGGGCACCGGGGAGCTGTTTTTT	CATRYQAQGAGTGELFF	TRBD1	TRBJ2-2	TRBV15	-
TGTGCCAGCAGTGACAGGGCTAGCAATCAGCCCCAGCATTTT	CASSDRASNQPQHF	-	TRBJ1-5	TRBV2	few
TGTGCCAGCAGTGTCAGGGGGCGGCAGGAGACCCAGTACTTC	CASSVRGRQETQYF	TRBD1	TRBJ2-5	TRBV2	-
TGTGCCAGCAGGCGGGAGGGTAACACCGGGGAGCTGTTTTTT	CASRREGNTGELFF	TRBD2	TRBJ2-2	TRBV2	-
TGCGCCAGCAGCCAAGCGGAGGGGAACAGGGCGACCTATGGCTACACCTTC	CASSQAEGNRATYGYTF	-	TRBJ1-2	TRBV4-1	-
TGTGCCAGCAGTTCCCCCGGGGCAGGGAGGTTTTTC	CASSSPGAGRFF	-	TRBJ2-7	TRBV27	-
TGTGCCAGCAGCGTAGACCACAACGGCTACGAGCAGTACTTC	CASSVDHNGYEQYF	-	TRBJ2-7	TRBV9	-
TGTGCCAGCAGTTTGCTGGGGGGTGAGCAGTTCTTC	CASSLLGGEQFF	-	TRBJ2-1	TRBV28	-
TGTGCCAGCAGACCCCGGGAGAACACCGGGGAGCTGTTTTTT	CASRPRENTGELFF	-	TRBJ2-2	TRBV7-2	-